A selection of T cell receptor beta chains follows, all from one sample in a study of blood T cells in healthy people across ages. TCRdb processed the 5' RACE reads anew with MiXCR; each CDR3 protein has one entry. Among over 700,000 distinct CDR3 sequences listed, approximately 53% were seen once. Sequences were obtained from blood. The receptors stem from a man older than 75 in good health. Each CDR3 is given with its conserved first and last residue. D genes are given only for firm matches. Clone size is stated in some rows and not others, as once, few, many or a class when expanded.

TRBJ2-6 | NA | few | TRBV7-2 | CASSLAKGAGANVLTF | TGTGCCAGCAGCTTAGCCAAGGGGGCTGGGGCCAACGTCCTGACTTTC
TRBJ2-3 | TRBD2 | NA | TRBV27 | CASSLLAGVVDTQYF | TGTGCCAGCAGTTTACTGGCGGGAGTCGTAGATACGCAGTATTTT
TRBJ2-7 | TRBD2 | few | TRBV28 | CASSLTTSGRDEQYF | TGTGCCAGCAGTTTAACGACTAGCGGGAGGGACGAGCAGTACTTC
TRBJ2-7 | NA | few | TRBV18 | CASSPQGTEQYF | TGTGCCAGCTCACCACAGGGTACCGAGCAGTACTTC
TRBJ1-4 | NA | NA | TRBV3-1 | CASSQHGNEKLFF | TGTGCCAGCAGCCAACACGGTAATGAAAAACTGTTTTTT
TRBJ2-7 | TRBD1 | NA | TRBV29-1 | CSVSRLQGAGNEQYF | TGCAGCGTGTCAAGGCTTCAGGGGGCGGGGAACGAGCAGTACTTC
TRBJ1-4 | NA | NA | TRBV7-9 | CASSRSLPPEKLFF | TGTGCCAGCAGCCGGAGCCTACCTCCGGAAAAACTGTTTTTT
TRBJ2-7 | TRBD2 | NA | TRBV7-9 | CASSPGTSGRVVRDEQYF | TGTGCCAGCAGCCCTGGGACTAGCGGGAGAGTCGTACGGGACGAGCAGTACTTC
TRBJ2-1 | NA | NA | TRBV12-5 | CASGRDPAGNEQFF | TGTGCTAGTGGTCGGGATCCAGCGGGTAATGAGCAGTTCTTC
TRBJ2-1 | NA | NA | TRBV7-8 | CASSFRTQSSYNEQFF | TGTGCCAGCAGCTTCAGGACTCAGAGCTCCTACAATGAGCAGTTCTTC
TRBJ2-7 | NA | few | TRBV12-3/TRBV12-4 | CASSSPLNEQYF | TGTGCCAGCAGTTCCCCCCTTAACGAGCAGTACTTC
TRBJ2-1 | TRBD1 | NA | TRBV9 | CASSAQPGQGYEQFF | TGTGCCAGCAGCGCCCAACCGGGACAGGGATATGAGCAGTTCTTC